This T cell receptor beta chain was recovered during a study of blood T cell repertoires in COVID-19 (TCRdb year 2020). For the wider study: Samples covering the acute and convalescent phases of COVID-19 were provided by collaborators in the United States, Italy and Spain. The material from the prospective study consisted of cDNA or gDNA derived from T cells, B-cell-depleted T cells, or PBMCs. Deeply sampled blood TCRbeta repertoires from subjects exposed to, actively infected with, or recovered from COVID-19 were included in the dataset. Sample metadata almost always included a de-identified subject ID, COVID-19 status, age in years and sex. The repertoires were released in a freely available public database intended as a resource for research on the immune response to SARS-CoV-2. Where HLA class I and class II types were available, the types were taken from metadata supplied by the sample provider, not from assay-based typing. The samples were drawn from two sources: the first 160 participants of the ongoing ImmuneRACE study, and fewer than 1,500 subjects contributed by 6 global collaborators. Beyond this particular receptor, the publication reports: Clinical and demographic metadata were provided uncurated, with the amount varying by source and participant.

Collaborating institutions collected whole blood in K2EDTA tubes following their own protocols. Collaborator samples were shipped for TCRbeta analysis as frozen whole blood, isolated PBMCs, or DNA extracted from either sample type. The immunoSEQ Assay, a bias-controlled multiplex PCR, was used to amplify TCRbeta CDR3 regions from genomic DNA. Under the source paper's analysis protocol: The number of nucleated cells in each sample was estimated from the amplification of reference gene primers within the assay. Sequence reads were collapsed and filtered to measure the absolute abundance of every unique TCRbeta CDR3 rearrangement. For each sample, productive Simpson clonality was calculated as the square root of Simpson's diversity index across productive rearrangements. In TCRdb, the immuneACCESS table is reduced to in-frame sequences with V and J assigned. These tables do not hold every clone; where another copy was compared, an unresolved V gene accounts for under half, and the others remain unexplained. From that table come the V and J calls and clone size; the DNA was used to work out D and trimming. The table for this sample lists about 270,000 clones; about four fifths of them were counted only once. The ten largest make up 2.5% to 3% of the sample.

CDR1 and CDR2 are drawn from the germline V gene: MNHEY, SVGAGI. From V the trimming removes 3 bases and from J it removes 2 bases, while the gene matches leave 2 bases of the junction unaccounted for. CDR3 length: 14 amino acids, cysteine to phenylalanine. The kept DNA is CDR3 alone, 42 bases in frame from the first base. As regards this clone: No cognate antigen has been identified for it. Base quality data are lacking; no much larger clone is found one base away.

The V and J genes are TRBV6-5 and TRBJ1-1; 8 junctional bases match TRBD1. The sequence came from a woman aged 55-75 years with active or convalescent COVID-19. Specimen: peripheral blood. The sequence in DNA is TGTGCCAGCAGTTATGGACAGGGTAACACTGAAGCTTTCTTT. Its product reads: CASSYGQGNTEAFF.